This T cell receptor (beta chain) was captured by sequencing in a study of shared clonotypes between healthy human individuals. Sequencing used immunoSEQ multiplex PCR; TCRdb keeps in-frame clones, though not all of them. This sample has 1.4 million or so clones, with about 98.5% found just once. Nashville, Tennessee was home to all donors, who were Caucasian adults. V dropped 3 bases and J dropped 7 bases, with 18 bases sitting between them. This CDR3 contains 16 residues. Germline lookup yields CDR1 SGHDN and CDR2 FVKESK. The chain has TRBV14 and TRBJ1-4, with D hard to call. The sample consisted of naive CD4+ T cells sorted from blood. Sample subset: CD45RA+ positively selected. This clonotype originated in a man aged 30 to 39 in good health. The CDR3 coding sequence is TGTGCCAGCAGCCAGGAATCGGTGACCCTAAGTGAAAAACTGTTTTTT. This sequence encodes CASSQESVTLSEKLFF.